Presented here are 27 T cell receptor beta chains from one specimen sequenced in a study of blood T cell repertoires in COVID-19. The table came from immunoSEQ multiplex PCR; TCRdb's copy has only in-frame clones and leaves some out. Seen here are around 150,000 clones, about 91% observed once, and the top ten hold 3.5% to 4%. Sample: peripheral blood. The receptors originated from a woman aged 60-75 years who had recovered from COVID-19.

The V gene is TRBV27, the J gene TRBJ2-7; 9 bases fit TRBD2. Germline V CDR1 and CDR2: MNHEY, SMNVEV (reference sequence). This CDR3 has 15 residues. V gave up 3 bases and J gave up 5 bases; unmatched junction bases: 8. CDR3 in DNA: TGTGCCAGCAGTTTTCAAGCGGGGGGCATCCACGAGCAGTACTTC. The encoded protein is CASSFQAGGIHEQYF.

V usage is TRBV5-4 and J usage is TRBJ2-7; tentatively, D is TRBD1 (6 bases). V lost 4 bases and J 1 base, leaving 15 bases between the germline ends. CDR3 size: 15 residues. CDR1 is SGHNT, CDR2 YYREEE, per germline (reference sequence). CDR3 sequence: CASSLRGLGSYEQYF. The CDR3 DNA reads TGTGCCAGCAGCCTCAGGGGTTTGGGATCCTACGAGCAGTACTTC.

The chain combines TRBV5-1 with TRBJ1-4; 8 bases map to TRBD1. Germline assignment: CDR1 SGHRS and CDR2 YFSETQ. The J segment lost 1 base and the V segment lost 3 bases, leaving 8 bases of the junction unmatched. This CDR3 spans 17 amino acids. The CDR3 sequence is CASSSSGGRETNEKLFF. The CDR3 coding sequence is TGCGCCAGCAGCTCTTCAGGGGGCCGAGAAACTAATGAAAAACTGTTTTTT. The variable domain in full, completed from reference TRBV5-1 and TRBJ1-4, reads KAGVTQTPRYLIKTRGQQVTLSCSPISGHRSVSWYQQTPGQGLQFLFEYFSETQRNKGNFPGRFSGRQFSNSRSEMNVSTLELGDSALYLCASSSSGGRETNEKLFFGSGTQLSVL.

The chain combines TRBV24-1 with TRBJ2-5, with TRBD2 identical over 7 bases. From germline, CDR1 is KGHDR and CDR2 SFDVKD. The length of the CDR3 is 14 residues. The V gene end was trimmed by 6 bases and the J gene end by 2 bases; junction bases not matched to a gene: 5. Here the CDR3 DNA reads TGTGCCACCAGTCTTCCGGGGGGTCAAGAGACCCAGTACTTC. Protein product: CATSLPGGQETQYF.

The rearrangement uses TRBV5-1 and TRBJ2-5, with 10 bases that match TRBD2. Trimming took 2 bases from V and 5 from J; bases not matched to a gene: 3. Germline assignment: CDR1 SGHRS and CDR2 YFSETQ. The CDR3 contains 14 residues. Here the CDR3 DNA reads TGCGCCAGCAGCTTAGGACTAGCGGTTGAGACCCAGTACTTC. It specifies CASSLGLAVETQYF.

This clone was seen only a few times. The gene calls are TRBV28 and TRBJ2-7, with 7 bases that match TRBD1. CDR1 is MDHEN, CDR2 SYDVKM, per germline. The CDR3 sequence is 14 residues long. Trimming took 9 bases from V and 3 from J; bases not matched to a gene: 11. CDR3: CASGLRQGYYEQYF. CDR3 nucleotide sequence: TGTGCCAGTGGGCTAAGACAGGGTTACTACGAGCAGTACTTC.

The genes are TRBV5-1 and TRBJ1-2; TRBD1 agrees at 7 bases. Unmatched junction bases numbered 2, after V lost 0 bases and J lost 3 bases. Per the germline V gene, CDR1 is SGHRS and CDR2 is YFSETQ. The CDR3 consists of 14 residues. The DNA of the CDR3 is TGCGCCAGCAGCTTGGGCAGGGGGGACTATGGCTACACCTTC. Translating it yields CASSLGRGDYGYTF.

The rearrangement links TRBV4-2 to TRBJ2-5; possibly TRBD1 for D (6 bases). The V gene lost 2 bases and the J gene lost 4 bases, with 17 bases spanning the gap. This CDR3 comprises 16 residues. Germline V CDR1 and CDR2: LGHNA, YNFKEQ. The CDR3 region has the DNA TGTGCCAGCAGCCAACTGGGGGCGATGGGTAGAGAGACCCAGTACTTC. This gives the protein CASSQLGAMGRETQYF.

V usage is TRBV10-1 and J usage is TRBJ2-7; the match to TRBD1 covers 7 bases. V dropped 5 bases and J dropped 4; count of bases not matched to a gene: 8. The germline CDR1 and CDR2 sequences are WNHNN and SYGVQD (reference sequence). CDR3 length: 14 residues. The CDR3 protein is CASSLGQPPYEQYF. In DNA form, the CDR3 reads TGCGCCAGCAGTCTGGGACAGCCACCTTACGAGCAGTACTTC.

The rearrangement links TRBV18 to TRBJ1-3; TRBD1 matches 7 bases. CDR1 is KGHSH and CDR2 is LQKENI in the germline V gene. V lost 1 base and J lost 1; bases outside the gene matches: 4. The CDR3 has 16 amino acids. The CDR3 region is CASSPQGASSGNTIYF. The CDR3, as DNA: TGTGCCAGCTCACCACAGGGGGCCTCGTCTGGAAACACCATATATTTT.

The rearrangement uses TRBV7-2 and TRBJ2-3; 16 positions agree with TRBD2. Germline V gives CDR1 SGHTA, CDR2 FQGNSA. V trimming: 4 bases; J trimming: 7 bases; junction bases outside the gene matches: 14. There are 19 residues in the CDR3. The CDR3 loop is CASSSDSGTSGGARNTQYF. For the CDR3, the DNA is TGTGCCAGCAGCTCCGATTCGGGGACTAGCGGGGGGGCTCGTAATACGCAGTATTTT. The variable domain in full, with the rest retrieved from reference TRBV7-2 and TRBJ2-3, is GAGVSQSPSNKVTEKGKDVELRCDPISGHTALYWYRQSLGQGLEFLIYFQGNSAPDKSGLPSDRFSAERTGGSVSTLTIQRTQQEDSAVYLCASSSDSGTSGGARNTQYFGPGTRLTVL.

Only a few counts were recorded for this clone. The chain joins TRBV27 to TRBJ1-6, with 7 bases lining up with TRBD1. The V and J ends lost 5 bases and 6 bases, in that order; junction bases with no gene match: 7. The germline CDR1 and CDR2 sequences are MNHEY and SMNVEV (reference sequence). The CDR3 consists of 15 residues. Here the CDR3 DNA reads TGTGCCAGCAGTCCTACGGGACAGCGTAATTCACCCCTCCACTTT. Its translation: CASSPTGQRNSPLHF.

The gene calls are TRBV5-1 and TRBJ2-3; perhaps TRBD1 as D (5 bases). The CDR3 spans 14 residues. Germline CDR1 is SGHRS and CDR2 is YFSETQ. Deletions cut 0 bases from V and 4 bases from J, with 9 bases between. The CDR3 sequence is CASSLEGKADTQYF. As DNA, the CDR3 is TGCGCCAGCAGCTTGGAGGGGAAAGCAGATACGCAGTATTTT. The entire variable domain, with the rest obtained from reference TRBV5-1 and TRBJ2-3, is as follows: KAGVTQTPRYLIKTRGQQVTLSCSPISGHRSVSWYQQTPGQGLQFLFEYFSETQRNKGNFPGRFSGRQFSNSRSEMNVSTLELGDSALYLCASSLEGKADTQYFGPGTRLTVL.

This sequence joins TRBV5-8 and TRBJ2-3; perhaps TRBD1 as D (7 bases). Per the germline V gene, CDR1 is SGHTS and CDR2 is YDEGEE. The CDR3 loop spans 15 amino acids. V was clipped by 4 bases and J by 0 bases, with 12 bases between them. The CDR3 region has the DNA TGTGCCAGCAGCGCGGGACAGACTAGCACAGATACGCAGTATTTT. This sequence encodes CASSAGQTSTDTQYF.

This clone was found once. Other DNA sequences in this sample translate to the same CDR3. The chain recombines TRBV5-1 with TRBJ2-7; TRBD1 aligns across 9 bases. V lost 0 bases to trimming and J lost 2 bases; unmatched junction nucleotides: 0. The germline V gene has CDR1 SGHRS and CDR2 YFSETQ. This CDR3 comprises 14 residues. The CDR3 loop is CASSLGQGAYEQYF. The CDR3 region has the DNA TGCGCCAGCAGCTTGGGACAGGGGGCCTACGAGCAGTACTTC.

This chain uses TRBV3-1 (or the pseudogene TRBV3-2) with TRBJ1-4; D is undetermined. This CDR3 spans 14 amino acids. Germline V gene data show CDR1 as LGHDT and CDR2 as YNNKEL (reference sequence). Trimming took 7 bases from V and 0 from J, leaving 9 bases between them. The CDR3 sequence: CASTRLATNEKLFF. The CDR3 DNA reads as TGTGCCAGCACACGATTAGCAACTAATGAAAAACTGTTTTTT.

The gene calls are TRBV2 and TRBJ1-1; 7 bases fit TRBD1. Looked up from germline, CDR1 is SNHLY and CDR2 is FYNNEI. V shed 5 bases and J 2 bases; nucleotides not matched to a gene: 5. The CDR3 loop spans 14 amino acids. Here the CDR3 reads CASSSLGGNTEAFF. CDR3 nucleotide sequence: TGTGCCAGCAGTAGCCTAGGGGGCAACACTGAAGCTTTCTTT.

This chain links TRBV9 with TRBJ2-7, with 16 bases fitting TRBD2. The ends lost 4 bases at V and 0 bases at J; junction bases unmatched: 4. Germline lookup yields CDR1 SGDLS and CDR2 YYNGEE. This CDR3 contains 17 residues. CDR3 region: CASSRGLAGGFSYEQYF. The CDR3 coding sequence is TGTGCCAGCAGCCGGGGACTAGCGGGGGGGTTCTCCTACGAGCAGTACTTC.

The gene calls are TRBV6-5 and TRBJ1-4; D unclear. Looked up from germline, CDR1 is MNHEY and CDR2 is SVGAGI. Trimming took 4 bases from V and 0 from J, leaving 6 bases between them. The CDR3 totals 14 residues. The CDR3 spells CASSLDTTNEKLFF. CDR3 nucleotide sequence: TGTGCCAGCAGTTTAGACACAACTAATGAAAAACTGTTTTTT.

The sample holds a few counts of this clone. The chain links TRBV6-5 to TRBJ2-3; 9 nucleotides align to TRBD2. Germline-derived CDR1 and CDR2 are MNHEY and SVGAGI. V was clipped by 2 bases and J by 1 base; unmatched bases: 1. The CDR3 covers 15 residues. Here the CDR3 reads CASSYVAGGTDTQYF. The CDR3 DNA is TGTGCCAGCAGTTACGTAGCGGGGGGCACAGATACGCAGTATTTT.

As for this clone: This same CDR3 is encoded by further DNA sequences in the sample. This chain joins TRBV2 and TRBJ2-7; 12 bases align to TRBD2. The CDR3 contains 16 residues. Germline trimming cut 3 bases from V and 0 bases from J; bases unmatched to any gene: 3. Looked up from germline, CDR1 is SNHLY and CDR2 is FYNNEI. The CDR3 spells CASSEGTSGFSYEQYF. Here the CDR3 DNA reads TGTGCCAGCAGTGAGGGGACTAGCGGGTTCTCCTACGAGCAGTACTTC.

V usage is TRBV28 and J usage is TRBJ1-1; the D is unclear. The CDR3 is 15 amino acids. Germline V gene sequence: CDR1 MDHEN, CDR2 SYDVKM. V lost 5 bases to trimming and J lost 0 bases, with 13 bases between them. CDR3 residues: CASSLPRRVNTEAFF. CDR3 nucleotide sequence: TGTGCCAGCAGTCTGCCCAGGAGGGTGAACACTGAAGCTTTCTTT.

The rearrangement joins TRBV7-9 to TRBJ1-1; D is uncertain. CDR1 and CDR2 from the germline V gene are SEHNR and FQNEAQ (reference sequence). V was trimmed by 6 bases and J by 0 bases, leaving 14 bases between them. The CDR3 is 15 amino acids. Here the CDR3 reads CASRRGQTMNTEAFF. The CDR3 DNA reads TGTGCCAGCAGGCGGGGTCAGACTATGAACACTGAAGCTTTCTTT.

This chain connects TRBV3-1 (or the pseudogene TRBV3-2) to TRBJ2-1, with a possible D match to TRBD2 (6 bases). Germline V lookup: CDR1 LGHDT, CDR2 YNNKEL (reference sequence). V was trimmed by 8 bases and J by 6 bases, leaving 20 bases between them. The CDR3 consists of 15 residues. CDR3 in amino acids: CASSLFGGSLNEQFF. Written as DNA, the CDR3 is TGTGCCAGCTCCCTCTTCGGAGGGTCTCTCAATGAGCAGTTCTTC.

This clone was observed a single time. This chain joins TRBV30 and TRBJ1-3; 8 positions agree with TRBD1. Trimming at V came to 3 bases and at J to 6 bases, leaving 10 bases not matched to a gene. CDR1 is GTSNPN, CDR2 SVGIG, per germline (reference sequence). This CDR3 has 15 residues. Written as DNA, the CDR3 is TGTGCCTGGAGGCGGACAGGGAGGACTGAAAACACCATATATTTT. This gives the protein CAWRRTGRTENTIYF.

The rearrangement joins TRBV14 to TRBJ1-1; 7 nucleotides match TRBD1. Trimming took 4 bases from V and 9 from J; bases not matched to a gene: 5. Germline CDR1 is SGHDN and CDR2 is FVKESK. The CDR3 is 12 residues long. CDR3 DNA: TGTGCCAGCAGCCTTGACAGGGCGAAAGCTTTCTTT. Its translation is CASSLDRAKAFF. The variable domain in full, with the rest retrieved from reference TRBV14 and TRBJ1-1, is EAGVTQFPSHSVIEKGQTVTLRCDPISGHDNLYWYRRVMGKEIKFLLHFVKESKQDESGMPNNRFLAERTGGTYSTLKVQPAELEDSGVYFCASSLDRAKAFFGQGTRLTVV.

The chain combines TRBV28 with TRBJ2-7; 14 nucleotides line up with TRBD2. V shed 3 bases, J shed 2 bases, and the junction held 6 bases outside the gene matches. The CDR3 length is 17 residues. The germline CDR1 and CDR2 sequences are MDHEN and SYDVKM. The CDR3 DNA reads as TGTGCCAGCAGTTTGACTAGCGGGGGGGACCGCGCCTACGAGCAGTACTTC. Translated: CASSLTSGGDRAYEQYF.